This T cell receptor (beta chain) was found in a study of CD8 T cells in Susac syndrome. RNA in amounts of roughly 0.45 to 1 ug was reverse transcribed with random hexamers. TCRdb itself ran the immunoSEQ multiplex PCR reads through MiXCR, one entry per CDR3 protein. The repertoire holds about 170,000 distinct CDR3 sequences, with 90% to 95% as singletons. V lost 4 bases and J 2 bases, leaving 11 bases between the germline ends. The length of the CDR3 is 14 residues. The clonotype originates from a human donor with multiple sclerosis. The J gene is TRBJ2-5, the V gene TRBV23-1; D is unclear. TRBV23-1 is an open reading frame whose function is uncertain. Sequences were obtained from CD4+ T cells from PBMCs. The CDR3 region is CASSPRVAQETQYF. CDR3 coding DNA: TGCGCCAGCAGTCCCCGGGTGGCTCAAGAGACCCAGTACTTC.